The 18 T cell receptor beta chains given below trace back to one sample, sequenced in a study of shared clonotypes between healthy human individuals. Libraries were prepared by immunoSEQ multiplex PCR; TCRdb keeps only in-frame clonotypes and omits some of them. This table holds more than 450,000 clones, 70% to 80% found once. Input material: PBMCs. These receptors came from a woman aged 40-49 years in good health. Some clones in this sample may be carry-over from other donors' samples.

The chain couples TRBV9 to TRBJ2-7; 9 bases fit TRBD2. The length of the CDR3 is 15 residues. The germline gives CDR1 SGDLS, CDR2 YYNGEE. V dropped 3 bases and J dropped 5; count of bases not matched to a gene: 9. CDR3 sequence reads: CASSAQSGRPHEQYF. The CDR3 DNA sequence: TGTGCCAGCAGCGCGCAAAGCGGGAGGCCCCACGAGCAGTACTTC. Based on the CDR3 plus reference TRBV9 and TRBJ2-7, the full variable domain is DSGVTQTPKHLITATGQRVTLRCSPRSGDLSVYWYQQSLDQGLQFLIQYYNGEERAKGNILERFSAQQFPDLHSELNLSSLELGDSALYFCASSAQSGRPHEQYFGPGTRLTVT.

The chain combines TRBV30 with TRBJ2-2; D call uncertain. CDR3 length: 14 residues. Trimming left V 4 bases short and J 4 bases short, with 13 bases between. The germline gives CDR1 GTSNPN, CDR2 SVGIG (reference sequence). In DNA, the CDR3 is TGTGCCTGGATCTACGATAGTGTCACCGGGGAGCTGTTTTTT. Protein: CAWIYDSVTGELFF.

The chain employs TRBV7-4 and TRBJ2-1, with 9 bases fitting TRBD2. This CDR3 contains 16 residues. The V segment lost 4 bases and the J segment 2 bases; nucleotides outside the gene matches: 6. Germline CDR1 is SGHVT and CDR2 is SQSDAQ. The CDR3 DNA follows: TGTGCCAGCAGCTGGGGGCGGGAGGGCACCTACAATGAGCAGTTCTTC. It translates to CASSWGREGTYNEQFF.

This sequence joins TRBV4-1 and TRBJ2-7, with D uncertain. Germline V lookup: CDR1 MGHRA, CDR2 YSYEKL. CDR3 size: 16 residues. The V and J ends lost 0 bases and 1 base respectively, with 13 bases between them. The CDR3 protein is CASSQDESIGSYEQYF. The CDR3 coding sequence is TGCGCCAGCAGCCAAGATGAGTCTATAGGGTCCTACGAGCAGTACTTC.

The chain combines TRBV18 with TRBJ2-5; D tentatively fits TRBD1 or TRBD2 (6 bases each). Germline loops: CDR1 KGHSH, CDR2 LQKENI. The CDR3 consists of 15 residues. V lost 1 base, J lost 0 bases, and 9 bases lay in between. The CDR3 region has the DNA TGTGCCAGCTCACCACAGGGGGGCTACCAAGAGACCCAGTACTTC. This sequence encodes CASSPQGGYQETQYF.

The chain links TRBV19 to TRBJ1-2, with 9 nucleotides matching TRBD1. Losses at the gene ends were 5 bases for V and 3 bases for J; bases not matched to a gene: 4. Germline-derived CDR1 and CDR2 are LNHDA and SQIVND (reference sequence). The CDR3 covers 14 residues. The CDR3 sequence is CASSLRQGDYGYTF. The CDR3 DNA is TGTGCCAGTAGTCTTCGACAGGGGGACTATGGCTACACCTTC.

The rearrangement uses TRBV11-3 and TRBJ2-2, with 11 bases identical to TRBD2. In germline, CDR1 is SGHNT, CDR2 YENEEA. V dropped 4 bases and J dropped 5; count of bases not matched to a gene: 6. This CDR3 has 16 amino acids. The CDR3 DNA follows: TGTGCCAGCAGCTCCCGACTAGCGGGGTGGACCGGGGAGCTGTTTTTT. Amino acid sequence: CASSSRLAGWTGELFF.

V usage is TRBV29-1 and J usage is TRBJ2-7; 10 positions match TRBD2. From germline, CDR1 is SQVTM and CDR2 ANQGSEA. The CDR3 spans 13 residues. V lost 4 bases and J lost 7; bases outside the gene matches: 7. CDR3 nucleotide sequence: TGCAGCGTTGGAGCGGGAGGGCCTGGAGAGCAGTACTTC. It encodes CSVGAGGPGEQYF.

The chain uses TRBV6-1 and TRBJ1-1; unclear D gene. V was cut by 6 bases and J by 0 bases, with 8 bases left in between. Germline CDR1 and CDR2: MNHNS and SASEGT. The CDR3 totals 13 residues. Here the CDR3 DNA reads TGTGCCAGCAGCACGGCCATGAACACTGAAGCTTTCTTT. Its protein product is CASSTAMNTEAFF.

CDR3 sequence (DNA): TGTGCCAGCAGTCCGGGCCAAGGAAACACCATATATTTT. It specifies CASSPGQGNTIYF. The chain uses TRBV6-5 and TRBJ1-3; D uncertain. This CDR3 comprises 13 residues. Germline assignment: CDR1 MNHEY and CDR2 SVGAGI. V lost 5 bases, J lost 4 bases, and 9 bases lay in between.

The rearrangement uses TRBV5-4 and TRBJ2-7; 13 bases line up with TRBD2. The junction had 6 bases not matched to a gene; V was cut back by 2 bases and J by 4 bases. This CDR3 comprises 16 residues. Germline V gene data show CDR1 as SGHNT and CDR2 as YYREEE (reference sequence). The CDR3 region has the DNA TGTGCCAGCAGCTTCGGAGGGACTAGCGGGACGTACGAGCAGTACTTC. It codes for CASSFGGTSGTYEQYF.

The V gene is TRBV19, the J gene TRBJ1-2, with 8 bases identical to TRBD1. Germline trimming cut 8 bases from V and 5 bases from J; bases unmatched to any gene: 10. This CDR3 is built from 14 residues. In germline, CDR1 is LNHDA, CDR2 SQIVND (reference sequence). The chain's CDR3 is CASSKTGEEYGYTF. DNA of the CDR3: TGTGCCAGTTCCAAGACAGGGGAGGAATATGGCTACACCTTC.

This chain joins TRBV7-2 and TRBJ2-3; 12 bases line up with TRBD2. The germline CDR1 and CDR2 sequences are SGHTA and FQGNSA. V was pared by 0 bases and J by 9 bases, with 1 base of the junction left unmatched. This CDR3 is 14 amino acids long. Here the CDR3 DNA reads TGTGCCAGCAGCTTAGCACTAGCGGGAGGCACGCAGTATTTT. Translated: CASSLALAGGTQYF.

The rearrangement joins TRBV12-2 to TRBJ1-5. TRBV12-2 is a known pseudogene. The CDR3 length is 13 residues. The CDR3 loop is CASRSSIFISRHF. In nucleotides, the CDR3 is TGTGCAAGTCGCTCCAGTATTTTTATCAGTAGGCATTTT.

This clone is a singleton in its sample. The J gene is TRBJ2-2, the V gene TRBV7-2; TRBD2 aligns across 7 bases. CDR1 and CDR2 from the germline V gene are SGHTA and FQGNSA. Losses at the gene ends were 5 bases for V and 2 bases for J; bases not matched to a gene: 5. This CDR3 is 15 amino acids long. The CDR3 sequence is CASSKGGGNTGELFF. The CDR3 DNA is TGTGCCAGCAGCAAGGGCGGGGGTAACACCGGGGAGCTGTTTTTT.

The chain has TRBV5-1 and TRBJ1-2, with a possible D match to TRBD1 (5 bases). Germline CDR1 is SGHRS and CDR2 is YFSETQ. The CDR3 spans 16 residues. Trimming pared 0 bases from V and 3 bases from J, leaving 15 bases between. The CDR3: CASSLAPGREDYGYTF. The CDR3 DNA follows: TGCGCCAGCAGCTTGGCCCCGGGCAGGGAGGACTATGGCTACACCTTC.

The gene calls are TRBV10-3 and TRBJ2-7, with 7 nucleotides matching TRBD2. This CDR3 region has 13 residues. After removal of 2 bases from V and 6 bases from J, the junction contained 4 bases not matched to a gene. Germline CDR1 ENHRY, CDR2 SYGVKD. CDR3 sequence: CAISERGETEQYF. CDR3 nucleotides: TGTGCCATCAGTGAGCGGGGGGAGACCGAGCAGTACTTC.

The CDR3 is CASSQGGGDVPYEQYF. The CDR3 nucleotides read TGTGCCAGCAGCCAAGGGGGTGGGGACGTCCCCTACGAGCAGTACTTC. This chain connects TRBV7-9 to TRBJ2-7; possible D gene TRBD1, 6 bases. The CDR3 is made up of 16 amino acids. Germline values: CDR1 SEHNR, CDR2 FQNEAQ (reference sequence). V lost 5 bases, J lost 2 bases, and 19 bases lay in between.